Below are 3 T cell receptor beta chains sequenced from a single sample in a study of shared clonotypes between healthy human individuals. Sequenced by immunoSEQ multiplex PCR; TCRdb stores in-frame clones only, minus some. This sample yields roughly 2.2 million clones, of which approximately 95% are seen a single time; about 0.39% belongs to the top ten. Sequencing was carried out using naive CD4+ T cells from PBMCs. Subset defined: CD45RA+ positively selected. The source of these receptors is a man between 18 and 29 years old in good health. Some clones in this sample may be carry-over from other donors' samples.

V and J are TRBV27 and TRBJ2-7, with unresolved D. Germline CDR1 reads MNHEY; CDR2 reads SMNVEV (reference sequence). There are 13 residues in the CDR3. Trimming shortened V by 0 bases and J by 1 base, and 4 bases separated the two germline ends. The CDR3, as DNA: TGTGCCAGCAGTTTATCTTGGTCCTACGAGCAGTACTTC. Translation gives CASSLSWSYEQYF.

The chain carries TRBV5-5 and TRBJ2-7; 10 positions agree with TRBD2. Germline trimming cut 0 bases from V and 7 bases from J; bases unmatched to any gene: 10. The CDR3 spans 16 residues. The germline CDR1 and CDR2 sequences are SGHKS and YYEKEE (reference sequence). This CDR3 is CASSLGLLAGVLEQYF. The DNA for the CDR3 is TGTGCCAGCAGCTTGGGTCTGCTAGCGGGAGTACTTGAGCAGTACTTC.

J is TRBJ2-7 and V is TRBV4-1; TRBD1 matches 11 bases. The CDR3 has 15 amino acids. CDR1 is MGHRA, CDR2 YSYEKL, per germline. J lost 3 bases, V lost 6 bases, and 7 bases had no gene match. CDR3 sequence: CASRPTGQGDYEQYF. The CDR3 DNA reads as TGCGCCAGCAGGCCGACGGGACAGGGGGACTACGAGCAGTACTTC.